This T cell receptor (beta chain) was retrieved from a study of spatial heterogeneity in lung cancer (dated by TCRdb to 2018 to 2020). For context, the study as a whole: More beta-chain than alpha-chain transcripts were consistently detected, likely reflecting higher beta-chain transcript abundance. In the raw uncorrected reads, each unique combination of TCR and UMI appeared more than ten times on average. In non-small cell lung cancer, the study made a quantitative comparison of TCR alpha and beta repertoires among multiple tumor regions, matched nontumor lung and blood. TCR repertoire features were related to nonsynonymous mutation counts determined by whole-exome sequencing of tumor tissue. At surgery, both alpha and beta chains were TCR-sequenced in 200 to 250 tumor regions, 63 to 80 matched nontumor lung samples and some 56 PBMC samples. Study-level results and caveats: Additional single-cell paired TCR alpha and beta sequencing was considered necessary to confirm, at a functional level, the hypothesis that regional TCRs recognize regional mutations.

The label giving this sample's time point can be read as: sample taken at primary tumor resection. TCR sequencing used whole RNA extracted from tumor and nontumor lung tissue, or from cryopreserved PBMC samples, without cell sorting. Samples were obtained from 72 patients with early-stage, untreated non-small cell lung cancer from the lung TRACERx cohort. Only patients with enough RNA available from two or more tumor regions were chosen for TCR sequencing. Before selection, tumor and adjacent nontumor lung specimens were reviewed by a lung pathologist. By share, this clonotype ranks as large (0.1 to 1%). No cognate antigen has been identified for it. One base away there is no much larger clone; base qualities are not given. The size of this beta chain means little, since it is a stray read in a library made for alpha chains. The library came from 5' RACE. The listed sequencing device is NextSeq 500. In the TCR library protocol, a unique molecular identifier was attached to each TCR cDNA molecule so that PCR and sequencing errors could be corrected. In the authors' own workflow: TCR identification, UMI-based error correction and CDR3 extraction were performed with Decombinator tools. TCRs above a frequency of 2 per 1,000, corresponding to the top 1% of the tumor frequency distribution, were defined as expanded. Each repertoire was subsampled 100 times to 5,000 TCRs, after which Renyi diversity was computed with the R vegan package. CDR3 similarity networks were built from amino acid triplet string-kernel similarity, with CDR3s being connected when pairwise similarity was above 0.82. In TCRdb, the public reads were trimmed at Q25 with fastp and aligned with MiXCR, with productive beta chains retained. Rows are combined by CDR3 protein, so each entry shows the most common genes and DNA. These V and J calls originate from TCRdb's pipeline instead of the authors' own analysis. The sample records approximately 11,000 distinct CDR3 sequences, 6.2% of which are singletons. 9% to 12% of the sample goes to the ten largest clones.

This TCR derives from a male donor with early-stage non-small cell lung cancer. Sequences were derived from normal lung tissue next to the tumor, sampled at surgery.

The CDR3 corresponds to CATEQQETQYF. DNA sequence: TGTGCCACTGAACAACAAGAGACCCAGTACTTC. The sequence is built from TRBV19 and TRBJ2-5, with the D gene uncertain. Counted from cysteine to phenylalanine, this CDR3 has 11 amino acids. The entry retains the CDR3 DNA only, 33 bases that are in frame from base 1. Based on the germline V gene (reference sequence), the CDR1 and CDR2 sequences are LNHDA and SQIVND. The V end loses 10 bases and the J end loses 2 bases, and a stretch of 8 bases separates them.